The 23 T cell receptor beta chains in this list originate from one sample, sequenced in a study of blood T cell repertoires in COVID-19. Clones were sequenced by immunoSEQ multiplex PCR, and TCRdb holds only the in-frame ones, with some missing. Of about 68,000 clones in the sample, 80% to 90% are singletons; the top ten hold 2.7%. The sequenced material came from peripheral blood. Every receptor here comes from a man aged 45-60 years with acute or convalescent COVID-19.

This chain joins TRBV27 and TRBJ2-7, with TRBD2 identical over 8 bases. The CDR3 consists of 13 residues. V lost 6 bases to trimming and J lost 5 bases; unmatched junction nucleotides: 6. Germline-derived CDR1 and CDR2 are MNHEY and SMNVEV (reference sequence). CDR3 region: CASSKRETHEQYF. Written as DNA, the CDR3 is TGTGCCAGCAGCAAGCGGGAGACCCACGAGCAGTACTTC.

The chain links TRBV7-9 to TRBJ1-5; 10 positions agree with TRBD1. The CDR3 consists of 17 residues. The germline CDR1 and CDR2 sequences are SEHNR and FQNEAQ (reference sequence). The ends lost 3 bases at V and 3 bases at J; junction bases unmatched: 8. DNA of the CDR3: TGTGCCAGCAGCTTTTATGGGACAGGGGCAAACAATCAGCCCCAGCATTTT. Translating gives CASSFYGTGANNQPQHF.

This chain connects TRBV28 to TRBJ2-2; TRBD1 matches 8 bases. The V gene end was trimmed by 3 bases and the J gene end by 4 bases; junction bases not matched to a gene: 4. The CDR3 loop spans 15 amino acids. Germline V gene data show CDR1 as MDHEN and CDR2 as SYDVKM. The CDR3 region has the DNA TGTGCCAGCAGTTTCAGGGGGCTTGGCACCGGGGAGCTGTTTTTT. Amino acids: CASSFRGLGTGELFF.

This clone was observed a few times. The CDR3, as DNA: TGTGCCAGCAGCCGACTAGCCGACACCGGGGAGCTGTTTTTT. This gives the protein CASSRLADTGELFF. The genes are TRBV6-4 and TRBJ2-2; 7 nucleotides align to TRBD2. V shed 6 bases and J 3 bases; nucleotides not matched to a gene: 4. This CDR3 is built from 14 residues. Germline-derived CDR1 and CDR2 are MRHNA and SNTAGT.

This chain's CDR3 is CASSLAGRKLFF. DNA for the CDR3: TGTGCCAGCAGTTTAGCAGGGCGGAAACTGTTTTTT. The chain joins TRBV28 to TRBJ1-4; perhaps TRBD1 as D (5 bases). The germline V and J ends were trimmed by 2 bases and 11 bases, with 9 bases remaining between them. Germline-derived CDR1 and CDR2 are MDHEN and SYDVKM. This CDR3 comprises 12 residues. The full variable domain, completed using reference TRBV28 and TRBJ1-4, is DVKVTQSSRYLVKRTGEKVFLECVQDMDHENMFWYRQDPGLGLRLIYFSYDVKMKEKGDIPEGYSVSREKKERFSLILESASTNQTSMYLCASSLAGRKLFFGSGTQLSVL.

This clone was picked up a small number of times. The chain uses TRBV12-3 or TRBV12-4 and TRBJ2-3, with D hard to call. This CDR3 region has 11 residues. V gave up 5 bases and J gave up 6 bases, with 6 bases separating them. As DNA, the CDR3 is TGTGCCAGCAGTCCCCTTGATACGCAGTATTTT. Translating it yields CASSPLDTQYF.

The chain combines TRBV5-4 with TRBJ1-3; TRBD1 matches 8 bases. V was pared by 1 base and J by 8 bases, with 2 bases of the junction left unmatched. From germline, CDR1 is SGHNT and CDR2 YYREEE (reference sequence). The CDR3 contains 13 residues. In DNA form, the CDR3 reads TGTGCCAGCAGCTTGCAGGGGGCGGACACCATATATTTT. Amino acid sequence: CASSLQGADTIYF.

CDR3 in DNA: TGTGCCAGCTCACCTGGGACAGGGCCGACTCGAGCCTACGAGCAGTACGTC. Protein product: CASSPGTGPTRAYEQYV. The genes are TRBV18 and TRBJ2-7, with 9 bases matching TRBD1. The germline gives CDR1 KGHSH, CDR2 LQKENI. The V and J ends lost 3 bases and 2 bases, in that order; junction bases with no gene match: 11. The CDR3 contains 17 residues.

The J gene is TRBJ2-1, the V gene TRBV15; TRBD1 matches 7 bases. This CDR3 is built from 17 residues. CDR1 is LNHNV, CDR2 YYDKDF, per germline (reference sequence). V dropped 3 bases and J dropped 5; count of bases not matched to a gene: 13. The CDR3: CATSRPLGDSANNEQFF. The CDR3 DNA sequence: TGTGCCACCAGCAGGCCGTTGGGGGACAGCGCAAACAATGAGCAGTTCTTC.

This clone has just one count. The genes are TRBV7-7 and TRBJ2-1, with 7 bases fitting TRBD2. Per germline, CDR1 SSHAT and CDR2 FNYEAQ (reference sequence). The CDR3 totals 13 residues. With V trimmed by 1 base and J by 9 bases, 3 bases remained unmatched. The CDR3 here is CASSLGGRGEQFF. In DNA form, the CDR3 reads TGTGCCAGCAGCTTAGGCGGGAGAGGTGAGCAGTTCTTC.

The chain combines TRBV7-2 with TRBJ1-3; weak D call: TRBD1 (6 bases). CDR1 and CDR2 from the germline V gene are SGHTA and FQGNSA. The CDR3 spans 14 residues. Deletions cut 5 bases from V and 4 bases from J, with 12 bases between. The CDR3 DNA reads TGTGCCAGCAGCCCGAACAGGGCCGGAAACACCATATATTTT. Translation gives CASSPNRAGNTIYF.

CDR3 bases: TGTGCCAGCAGCCAAGATAGCGGGAGGGCCCTCGAGCAGTACTTC. Encoded protein: CASSQDSGRALEQYF. The chain couples TRBV4-2 to TRBJ2-7; 11 bases agree with TRBD2. J was trimmed by 6 bases and V by 0 bases; bases with no gene match: 4. Germline CDR1 LGHNA, CDR2 YNFKEQ. CDR3 size: 15 residues.

The chain couples TRBV11-2 to TRBJ1-6; D not resolved. V was clipped by 6 bases and J by 0 bases, with 9 bases between them. This CDR3 region has 15 residues. Germline V gene lookup returns CDR1 SGHAT and CDR2 FQNNGV. For the CDR3, the DNA is TGTGCCAGCAGTCCTGGGAGCTCCTATAATTCACCCCTCCACTTT. This encodes CASSPGSSYNSPLHF.

V gene TRBV11-2 combines with J gene TRBJ2-7; 10 bases match TRBD2. The CDR3 loop spans 15 amino acids. The J segment lost 6 bases and the V segment lost 5 bases, leaving 10 bases of the junction unmatched. CDR1 and CDR2 (germline): SGHAT, FQNNGV. CDR3 region: CASSNLAGAASEQYF. CDR3 bases: TGTGCCAGCAGCAACCTAGCGGGGGCGGCCTCCGAGCAGTACTTC. The whole variable domain, remainder taken from reference TRBV11-2 and TRBJ2-7, is EAGVAQSPRYKIIEKRQSVAFWCNPISGHATLYWYQQILGQGPKLLIQFQNNGVVDDSQLPKDRFSAERLKGVDSTLKIQPAKLEDSAVYLCASSNLAGAASEQYFGPGTRLTVT.

The chain joins TRBV19 to TRBJ2-3; 9 bases map to TRBD2. J lost 1 base, V lost 8 bases, and 4 bases had no gene match. Looked up from germline, CDR1 is LNHDA and CDR2 is SQIVND (reference sequence). This CDR3 contains 14 residues. CDR3 amino acids: CASGRGGGTDTQYF. CDR3 bases: TGTGCCAGTGGGCGGGGGGGAGGCACAGATACGCAGTATTTT. Full variable domain (missing parts from reference TRBV19 and TRBJ2-3): DGGITQSPKYLFRKEGQNVTLSCEQNLNHDAMYWYRQDPGQGLRLIYYSQIVNDFQKGDIAEGYSVSREKKESFPLTVTSAQKNPTAFYLCASGRGGGTDTQYFGPGTRLTVL.

This sequence joins TRBV5-5 and TRBJ2-3, with a tentative D call TRBD1 (6 bases). CDR1 and CDR2 from the germline V gene are SGHKS and YYEKEE (reference sequence). The CDR3 sequence is 14 residues long. V was clipped by 1 base and J by 0 bases, with 6 bases between them. CDR3 bases: TGTGCCAGCAGCTTGACAGGGAGCACAGATACGCAGTATTTT. Translated: CASSLTGSTDTQYF.

This clone has only one observation. The chain couples TRBV28 to TRBJ1-1, with unresolved D. The CDR3 covers 13 residues. The V end lost 3 bases, the J end lost 5 bases, and 10 bases lay between the germline ends. CDR1 MDHEN and CDR2 SYDVKM come from the germline V gene. The CDR3 protein is CASSFDFATEAFF. CDR3 sequence (DNA): TGTGCCAGCAGTTTCGACTTTGCTACTGAAGCTTTCTTT.

The V call is TRBV24-1, the J call TRBJ2-1; D perhaps matches TRBD2 (6 bases). CDR1 is KGHDR, CDR2 SFDVKD, per germline. V shed 4 bases and J shed 3 bases, with 12 bases lying between them. CDR3 length: 15 amino acids. CDR3 in amino acids: CATSEPGLDYNEQFF. As DNA, the CDR3 is TGTGCCACCAGTGAACCGGGACTGGACTACAATGAGCAGTTCTTC.

This chain links TRBV13 with TRBJ1-1, with 10 bases identical to TRBD1. Germline CDR1 PRHDT, CDR2 FYEKMQ (reference sequence). J was trimmed by 12 bases and V by 5 bases; bases with no gene match: 12. CDR3 length: 14 amino acids. The chain's CDR3 is CASSRQGTGELPFF. In DNA, the CDR3 is TGTGCCAGCAGCCGCCAAGGGACAGGGGAGTTACCTTTCTTT.

V and J are TRBV18 and TRBJ1-1; the D gene is possibly TRBD1 (6 bases). CDR1 is KGHSH and CDR2 is LQKENI in the germline V gene. This CDR3 is 17 amino acids long. V dropped 1 base and J dropped 1 base, with 16 bases sitting between them. The CDR3 coding sequence is TGTGCCAGCTCACCACGGGTCGCAGGGGCTGGGAACACTGAAGCTTTCTTT. Translation: CASSPRVAGAGNTEAFF.

This clone was picked up a small number of times. The V and J genes are TRBV12-3 or TRBV12-4 and TRBJ1-2; maybe TRBD1 (5 bases). V dropped 2 bases and J dropped 7 bases, with 11 bases sitting between them. The CDR3 runs to 13 residues. The chain's CDR3 is CASSLIGVRGYTF. CDR3 in DNA: TGTGCCAGCAGTTTAATAGGGGTCCGTGGCTACACCTTC.

The gene calls are TRBV24-1 and TRBJ2-3, with D unresolved. Trimming removed 7 bases at V and 2 bases at J, with 6 bases between. The V gene's germline CDR1 is KGHDR and CDR2 SFDVKD. CDR3 length: 12 amino acids. The CDR3 sequence: CATRADTDTQYF. In DNA, the CDR3 is TGTGCCACCAGGGCAGACACAGATACGCAGTATTTT.

The V gene is TRBV5-6, the J gene TRBJ1-1; D may be TRBD1 (5 bases). V lost 4 bases to trimming and J lost 7 bases, with 20 bases between them. CDR1 is SGHDT, CDR2 YYEEEE, per germline. This CDR3 has 15 amino acids. For the CDR3, the DNA is TGTGCCAGCAGCCCAACGACGGGGGTCGCCGGTGAAGCTTTCTTT. This codes for CASSPTTGVAGEAFF.